Sequencing of this T cell receptor (beta chain) was carried out in a study of blood T cell repertoires in COVID-19. Trimming took 6 bases from V and 2 from J, leaving 32 bases between them. This CDR3 spans 21 amino acids. The germline CDR1 and CDR2 sequences are MNHNY and SVGAGI (reference sequence). Assay: immunoSEQ multiplex PCR; the TCRdb copy retains only in-frame clones and omits some. This sample has a few hundred thousand clones, with 70% to 90% found just once. Sequenced sample: PBMCs or T cells enriched from blood (not recorded which). The source of this sequence is a woman aged 25-40 years who had recovered from COVID-19. The V and J genes are TRBV6-6 and TRBJ1-3; a possible D gene is TRBD1 (6 bases). The CDR3 loop reads CASSPDRGEKGGPPTGNTIYF. The CDR3 DNA follows: TGTGCCAGCAGCCCGGATAGGGGCGAGAAAGGGGGTCCCCCGACTGGAAACACCATATATTTT.